This is a list of T cell receptor beta chains from one sample in a study of shared T cell receptors in the human thymus. Profiling relied on immunoSEQ multiplex PCR, and the TCRdb table lists in-frame clones only, not all of them. In the table there are roughly 710,000 clones, 70% to 90% of which are singletons. These data were also filed under a second study, of human thymus T cells.

The source material was thymocytes. These TCRs come from a girl under three years old with a congenital heart defect. CDR3s include the opening cysteine and the closing phenylalanine or tryptophan. Each record gives: J gene, clone size, V gene, D gene, CDR3 protein, CDR3 DNA. The D gene is left open where the match is weak. Not all rows give a size; the values are once, few, many and, for expanded clones, a class.

>TRBJ1-1|.|TRBV7-3|.
CASSLTSPGEKTEAFF
TGTGCCAGCAGCTTAACGTCGCCAGGGGAAAAAACTGAAGCTTTCTTT
>TRBJ2-7|.|TRBV7-9|TRBD1
CASSLGDRRFYEQYF
TGTGCCAGCAGCTTGGGGGACAGGCGCTTCTACGAGCAGTACTTC
>TRBJ1-1|.|TRBV2|.
CASNDPRRGNTEAFF
TGTGCCAGCAACGATCCTCGACGGGGGAACACTGAAGCTTTCTTT
>TRBJ1-5|.|TRBV27|.
CASSLCWDLSNQPQHF
TGTGCCAGCAGTTTGTGTTGGGACTTAAGCAATCAGCCCCAGCATTTT
>TRBJ2-3|.|TRBV6-4|TRBD1
CASSDSGGRTDTQYF
TGTGCCAGCAGTGACTCAGGGGGCAGGACAGATACGCAGTATTTT
>TRBJ2-3|.|TRBV6-1|.
CASSRTLPSTDTQYF
TGTGCCAGCAGCCGGACTCTCCCGAGCACAGATACGCAGTATTTT
>TRBJ1-1|once|TRBV29-1|.
CSVDGGGRGNTEAFF
TGCAGCGTTGACGGTGGCGGGCGGGGGAACACTGAAGCTTTCTTT
>TRBJ2-1|.|TRBV9|.
CASSVGEVEQFF
TGTGCCAGCAGCGTAGGGGAGGTTGAGCAGTTCTTC
>TRBJ1-3|.|TRBV7-2|.
CASSLEGLGNTIYF
TGTGCCAGCAGCTTAGAGGGACTCGGAAACACCATATATTTT
>TRBJ1-5|.|TRBV4-1|.
CASSPRRRGILTPNQPQHF
TGCGCCAGCAGCCCTCGCCGAAGGGGGATACTCACTCCAAATCAGCCCCAGCATTTT
>TRBJ2-7|.|TRBV25-1|TRBD1
CASSGQGAREQYF
TGTGCCAGCAGCGGACAGGGGGCGCGCGAGCAGTACTTC
>TRBJ1-5|.|TRBV6-5|TRBD1
CASSTGGGSNQPQHF
TGTGCCAGCAGTACAGGGGGAGGGAGCAATCAGCCCCAGCATTTT
>TRBJ1-1|.|TRBV5-1|TRBD1
CASSRGQGYTEAFF
TGCGCCAGCAGTCGAGGACAGGGGTACACTGAAGCTTTCTTT
>TRBJ1-4|.|TRBV2|.
CASSEWFVAGSNEKLFF
TGTGCCAGCAGTGAATGGTTTGTGGCAGGCTCAAATGAAAAACTGTTTTTT
>TRBJ2-5|.|TRBV18|TRBD2
CASSPREGETQYF
TGTGCCAGCTCACCACGGGAGGGGGAGACCCAGTACTTC
>TRBJ2-3|few|TRBV4-3|.
CASSQDRDWPPSITDTQYF
TGCGCCAGCAGCCAAGATCGGGATTGGCCACCTTCCATCACAGATACGCAGTATTTT
>TRBJ2-5|.|TRBV5-1|.
CASSPPTSLETQYF
TGCGCCAGCAGCCCCCCGACTAGTCTGGAGACCCAGTACTTC
>TRBJ1-1|.|TRBV27|.
CASSLGRTAPMNTEAFF
TGTGCCAGCAGTTTAGGGCGGACAGCTCCTATGAACACTGAAGCTTTCTTT
>TRBJ2-2|.|TRBV7-2|TRBD1
CASGDRGSKNGELFF
TGTGCCAGCGGGGACAGGGGGTCAAAAAACGGGGAGCTGTTTTTT
>TRBJ1-2|.|TRBV29-1|TRBD1
CSVVGQGGEVSF
TGCAGCGTTGTGGGACAGGGAGGGGAAGTCTCCTTC
>TRBJ2-5|once|TRBV5-1|.
CASSPTNPGEETQYF
TGCGCCAGCAGCCCAACAAACCCTGGGGAGGAGACCCAGTACTTC
>TRBJ2-3|.|TRBV5-1|.
CASRCTPEQGHTENTDTQYF
TGCGCCAGCAGATGTACCCCGGAACAAGGCCACACAGAGAACACAGATACGCAGTATTTT
>TRBJ2-7|.|TRBV9|TRBD2
CASSVGRGGLDEQYF
TGTGCCAGCAGCGTAGGGCGGGGGGGCCTCGACGAGCAGTACTTC
>TRBJ1-6|.|TRBV5-1|.
CASSPRTATNSPLHF
TGCGCCAGCAGCCCCCGCACAGCTACTAATTCACCCCTCCACTTT
>TRBJ2-1|.|TRBV6-5|TRBD2
CASSQSGGRYNEQFF
TGTGCCAGCAGTCAAAGCGGGGGGCGCTACAATGAGCAGTTCTTC
>TRBJ1-5|.|TRBV15|.
CATSRDRRGGQPQHF
TGTGCCACCAGCAGAGACCGCAGGGGCGGTCAGCCCCAGCATTTT
>TRBJ1-5|.|TRBV7-9|TRBD1
CASSLEAGGYWGPQHF
TGTGCCAGCAGCTTAGAGGCAGGGGGCTACTGGGGGCCCCAGCATTTT
>TRBJ1-2|once|TRBV4-3|.
CASSQIPASRAGGYTF
TGCGCCAGCAGCCAGATACCGGCCTCGCGGGCGGGGGGCTACACCTTC
>TRBJ2-1|.|TRBV28|TRBD2
CASSPASGDPYNEQFF
TGTGCCAGCAGTCCCGCCAGCGGGGACCCCTACAATGAGCAGTTCTTC
>TRBJ1-1|.|TRBV7-2|.
CASSLADTFFMNTEAFF
TGTGCCAGCAGCTTAGCGGACACATTCTTCATGAACACTGAAGCTTTCTTT
>TRBJ2-7|.|TRBV5-3|TRBD2
CARSLRRGGDEQYF
TGTGCCAGAAGCTTGCGGCGGGGGGGAGACGAGCAGTACTTC
>TRBJ1-1|.|TRBV6-5|.
CASSYPRGYTEAFF
TGTGCCAGCAGTTACCCCCGGGGGTACACTGAAGCTTTCTTT
>TRBJ2-1|.|TRBV4-3|.
CASRDSNNEQFF
TGCGCCAGCAGGGACAGTAACAATGAGCAGTTCTTC
>TRBJ1-5|.|TRBV4-1|.
CASSQDTPCVRSQPQHF
TGCGCCAGCAGCCAAGACACCCCTTGTGTACGGAGTCAGCCCCAGCATTTT
>TRBJ1-5|once|TRBV7-2|.
CASSLGLVQPQHF
TGTGCCAGCAGCTTAGGACTGGTTCAGCCCCAGCATTTT
>TRBJ2-7|.|TRBV12-5|TRBD1
CASGLLSGTGSYEQYF
TGTGCTAGTGGTTTGTTATCCGGGACAGGATCCTACGAGCAGTACTTC
>TRBJ2-5|.|TRBV5-4|TRBD1
CASSLGYRGRPETQYF
TGTGCCAGCAGCTTGGGTTACAGGGGGCGTCCAGAGACCCAGTACTTC
>TRBJ1-3|.|TRBV13|.
CASSSNSFETIYF
TGTGCCAGCAGCTCAAACTCATTCGAGACCATATATTTT
>TRBJ1-2|.|TRBV5-1|TRBD1
CASSPGTATNYGYTF
TGCGCCAGCAGCCCCGGGACAGCCACTAACTATGGCTACACCTTC
>TRBJ2-5|.|TRBV11-2|.
CASSLARLETQYF
TGTGCCAGCAGCTTAGCGAGGTTGGAGACCCAGTACTTC
>TRBJ1-2|few|TRBV5-8|.
CASSLVGQLF
TGTGCCAGCAGCTTGGTTGGACAGCTCTTC
>TRBJ1-1|.|TRBV6-1|TRBD1
CASSDPGQGAERGNTEAFF
TGTGCCAGCAGTGACCCGGGACAGGGGGCCGAGAGGGGGAACACTGAAGCTTTCTTT
>TRBJ1-1|few|TRBV28|.
CASSTGMNTEAFF
TGTGCCAGCAGCACAGGTATGAACACTGAAGCTTTCTTT
>TRBJ2-3|once|TRBV9|.
CASSVGVRTDTQYF
TGTGCCAGCAGCGTAGGCGTACGCACAGATACGCAGTATTTT
>TRBJ1-2|.|TRBV18|TRBD1
CASSPRTGIVHRYYGYTF
TGTGCCAGCTCACCCCGGACAGGCATTGTGCATCGATACTATGGCTACACCTTC
>TRBJ1-2|few|TRBV6-5|TRBD1
CASSYEGDRGQRGYTF
TGTGCCAGCAGTTACGAGGGGGACAGGGGGCAGAGGGGCTACACCTTC
>TRBJ1-4|.|TRBV10-2|.
CASREFEATGFKLFF
TGCGCCAGCAGGGAATTTGAAGCCACAGGGTTTAAACTGTTTTTT
>TRBJ1-2|.|TRBV6-7|.
CASSSLRDSYGYTF
TGTGCCAGCAGCTCTCTACGCGACTCTTATGGCTACACCTTC